A single sample is the source of the 29 T cell receptor beta chains below, sequenced in a study of shared clonotypes between healthy human individuals. Sequencing was performed with immunoSEQ multiplex PCR; in TCRdb, only in-frame clones are kept and a portion is missing. The sample yields about 2 million clones, 85% to 95% seen once. The naive CD8 subset, CD45RO-negative cells positively selected for CCR7, excluded terminally differentiated effector memory CD45RA+ cells. What was sequenced was naive CD8+ T cells sorted from blood. All receptors derive from a man between 18 and 35 years old in good health.

Details on this clone: This same CDR3 is encoded by further DNA sequences in the sample. The rearrangement joins TRBV11-2 to TRBJ2-2, with D uncertain. The CDR3 totals 14 residues. Trimming took off 3 bases at V and 3 bases at J, with 8 bases between the two ends. From germline, CDR1 is SGHAT and CDR2 FQNNGV. The CDR3 DNA reads TGTGCCAGCAGCTTCGGCGGAGACACCGGGGAGCTGTTTTTT. Protein sequence: CASSFGGDTGELFF.

The chain links TRBV13 to TRBJ2-5, with TRBD1 matching over 9 bases. CDR1 and CDR2 from the germline V gene are PRHDT and FYEKMQ (reference sequence). The CDR3 contains 16 residues. Trimming cost V 5 bases and J 1 base; bases outside gene matches: 8. CDR3 sequence reads: CASSPPGTGPQETQYF. In nucleotides, the CDR3 is TGTGCCAGCAGCCCCCCCGGGACAGGGCCCCAAGAGACCCAGTACTTC.

The chain joins TRBV5-5 to TRBJ1-5; D gene uncertain. The germline V gene has CDR1 SGHKS and CDR2 YYEKEE (reference sequence). The CDR3 extends over 14 amino acids. The V end lost 4 bases, the J end lost 1 base, and 9 bases lay between the germline ends. CDR3 in amino acids: CASSLLDSNQPQHF. The CDR3 DNA reads as TGTGCCAGCAGCCTCTTGGACAGCAATCAGCCCCAGCATTTT.

Of note for this clone: This CDR3 is also generated by other DNA sequences in the sample. This sequence joins TRBV6-5 and TRBJ1-1; D not resolved. The CDR3 contains 14 residues. Trimming removed 3 bases at V and 3 bases at J, with 11 bases between. The germline gives CDR1 MNHEY, CDR2 SVGAGI. The CDR3 coding sequence is TGTGCCAGCAGTTATTTAAGGGCGGACACTGAAGCTTTCTTT. Protein sequence: CASSYLRADTEAFF.

A remark on this clone: Other nucleotide sequences in the sample specify the same CDR3. This rearrangement joins TRBV6-5 to TRBJ1-1; D is undetermined. Germline CDR1 and CDR2: MNHEY and SVGAGI. Trimming removed 0 bases from V and 1 base from J, with 6 bases in between. This CDR3 comprises 14 residues. CDR3 in DNA: TGTGCCAGCAGTTACTCCGACTCGAACACTGAAGCTTTCTTT. Residues: CASSYSDSNTEAFF.

This chain uses TRBV28 with TRBJ1-6; D possibly corresponds to TRBD1 (5 bases). There are 18 residues in the CDR3. Trimming shortened V by 5 bases and J by 4 bases, and 21 bases separated the two germline ends. Germline CDR1 reads MDHEN; CDR2 reads SYDVKM. CDR3 sequence reads: CASSPFALRESYNSPLHF. For the CDR3, the DNA is TGTGCCAGCAGTCCATTCGCGCTCAGGGAATCTTATAATTCACCCCTCCACTTT.

This clone appeared once. The V and J genes are TRBV30 and TRBJ2-7, with D unclear. Trimming shortened V by 1 base and J by 4 bases, and 8 bases separated the two germline ends. The CDR3 is made up of 12 amino acids. The germline V gene has CDR1 GTSNPN and CDR2 SVGIG (reference sequence). Here the CDR3 DNA reads TGTGCCTGGAGTGCGACAAATTACGAGCAGTACTTC. Protein sequence: CAWSATNYEQYF.

V gene TRBV5-8 combines with J gene TRBJ2-7; D is perhaps TRBD1 (5 bases). Between the trimmed V and J ends, which lost 0 bases and 0 bases, there was a span of 10 bases. This CDR3 spans 15 amino acids. CDR1 SGHTS and CDR2 YDEGEE come from the germline V gene. This CDR3 reads CASSLDQGLSYEQYF. CDR3 sequence (DNA): TGTGCCAGCAGCTTGGATCAGGGCCTCTCCTACGAGCAGTACTTC.

This chain connects TRBV19 to TRBJ2-7; D remains unclear. The CDR3 contains 13 residues. V lost 5 bases to trimming and J lost 1 base, with 9 bases between them. Per the germline V gene, CDR1 is LNHDA and CDR2 is SQIVND (reference sequence). CDR3 sequence (DNA): TGTGCCAGTAGTCGGAGTCCTTCCTACGAGCAGTACTTC. This sequence encodes CASSRSPSYEQYF.

This chain uses TRBV9 with TRBJ2-3; D ambiguous. The CDR3 has 15 residues. Germline V gene data show CDR1 as SGDLS and CDR2 as YYNGEE. V dropped 4 bases and J dropped 2 bases, with 14 bases sitting between them. The CDR3 loop reads CASSPVGSYTDTQYF. CDR3 nucleotides: TGTGCCAGCAGCCCCGTGGGCTCCTACACAGATACGCAGTATTTT.

The chain joins TRBV7-9 to TRBJ1-6; no definite D call. This CDR3 region has 13 residues. Germline V gives CDR1 SEHNR, CDR2 FQNEAQ (reference sequence). The V gene lost 2 bases and the J gene lost 5 bases, with 4 bases spanning the gap. CDR3 residues: CASSLQDNSPLHF. The CDR3 coding sequence is TGTGCCAGCAGCTTACAGGATAATTCACCCCTCCACTTT.

V usage is TRBV28 and J usage is TRBJ1-1; a weak D match, TRBD1 (5 bases). In germline, CDR1 is MDHEN, CDR2 SYDVKM. This CDR3 region has 16 residues. The V end lost 4 bases, the J end lost 1 base, and 16 bases lay between the germline ends. CDR3 bases: TGTGCCAGCAGTTCCCCCCTCGGGACGCAGAACACTGAAGCTTTCTTT. This sequence encodes CASSSPLGTQNTEAFF.

The count of this clone is one. Other DNA sequences in this specimen translate into the identical CDR3. The chain combines TRBV11-2 with TRBJ2-5; unclear D gene. The CDR3 loop spans 11 amino acids. V lost 6 bases to trimming and J lost 2 bases, with 4 bases between them. The germline V gene encodes CDR1 SGHAT and CDR2 FQNNGV. CDR3 nucleotide sequence: TGTGCCAGCAGTATACAAGAGACCCAGTACTTC. This translates into CASSIQETQYF.

The chain uses TRBV4-2 and TRBJ2-7; possibly TRBD2 for D (6 bases). Germline CDR1 and CDR2: LGHNA and YNFKEQ. Trimming took off 4 bases at V and 2 bases at J, with 15 bases between the two ends. The CDR3 totals 15 residues. The DNA for the CDR3 is TGTGCCAGCAGCCCCGGACCAACTAGCACCTACGAGCAGTACTTC. This codes for CASSPGPTSTYEQYF.

Note on this clone: The junction and the germline gene differ at one end; a read error may be behind it. This chain joins TRBV30 and TRBJ1-3; D is possibly TRBD1 (5 bases). CDR1 GTSNPN and CDR2 SVGIG come from the germline V gene (reference sequence). The CDR3 consists of 13 residues. The CDR3 coding sequence is TGTGCCTGGGCCGACAGCATTGGACACACCATATATTTT. This translates into CAWADSIGHTIYF.

On this clone itself: The sample holds other DNA sequences that translate to the same CDR3. The rearrangement joins TRBV7-9 to TRBJ1-6; D not certain. CDR1 is SEHNR, CDR2 FQNEAQ, per germline (reference sequence). The CDR3 sequence is 12 residues long. V lost 1 base to trimming and J lost 6 bases, with 1 base between them. The CDR3 loop reads CASSLVNSPLHF. For the CDR3, the DNA is TGTGCCAGCAGCTTAGTTAATTCACCCCTCCACTTT.

For this clone: The same CDR3 is also encoded by other DNA sequences in this sample. This sequence joins TRBV6-5 and TRBJ2-2, with D possibly TRBD2 on 6 matching bases. Trimming removed 0 bases at V and 3 bases at J, with 8 bases between. This CDR3 is built from 15 residues. Germline V gives CDR1 MNHEY, CDR2 SVGAGI. CDR3 loop: CASSYSGGYTGELFF. In nucleotides, the CDR3 is TGTGCCAGCAGTTACTCGGGGGGATACACCGGGGAGCTGTTTTTT.

The chain links TRBV9 to TRBJ1-5; the match to TRBD1 covers 10 bases. The V gene end was trimmed by 3 bases and the J gene end by 6 bases; junction bases not matched to a gene: 6. The CDR3 has 15 residues. Looked up from germline, CDR1 is SGDLS and CDR2 is YYNGEE. The CDR3 sequence is CASSEDGQGGQPQHF. In DNA, the CDR3 is TGTGCCAGCAGCGAGGATGGACAGGGGGGTCAGCCCCAGCATTTT. Variable domain in full (rest from reference TRBV9 and TRBJ1-5): DSGVTQTPKHLITATGQRVTLRCSPRSGDLSVYWYQQSLDQGLQFLIQYYNGEERAKGNILERFSAQQFPDLHSELNLSSLELGDSALYFCASSEDGQGGQPQHFGDGTRLSIL.

The gene calls are TRBV4-1 and TRBJ2-7; 7 positions agree with TRBD1. CDR1 and CDR2 from the germline V gene are MGHRA and YSYEKL. V trimming: 0 bases; J trimming: 6 bases; junction bases outside the gene matches: 2. This CDR3 spans 13 amino acids. The CDR3 DNA sequence: TGCGCCAGCAGCCAAGATGACAGGGCCGAGCAGTACTTC. As protein: CASSQDDRAEQYF.

The V gene is TRBV25-1, the J gene TRBJ2-5, with no clear D. Germline V lookup: CDR1 MGHDK, CDR2 SYGVNS. CDR3 length: 12 residues. Trimming removed 3 bases at V and 5 bases at J, with 7 bases between. The CDR3 region is CASSDIGETQYF. CDR3 sequence (DNA): TGTGCCAGCAGTGATATCGGGGAGACCCAGTACTTC.

The rearrangement uses TRBV2 and TRBJ1-2, with D unresolved. Between the trimmed V and J ends, which lost 5 bases and 4 bases, there was a span of 11 bases. Germline loops: CDR1 SNHLY, CDR2 FYNNEI. The CDR3 has 13 amino acids. CDR3 sequence reads: CASSFEGGYGYTF. CDR3 nucleotides: TGTGCCAGCAGTTTTGAGGGAGGCTATGGCTACACCTTC.

This sequence joins TRBV29-1 and TRBJ1-2, with a possible D match to TRBD1 (5 bases). This CDR3 spans 14 amino acids. V was pared by 5 bases and J by 6 bases, with 19 bases between. The germline gives CDR1 SQVTM, CDR2 ANQGSEA. Here the CDR3 reads CSVLTSPGLDGYTF. The CDR3 DNA follows: TGCAGCGTTCTGACCTCTCCGGGACTCGATGGCTACACCTTC.

This chain connects TRBV4-3 to TRBJ1-1; no reliable D call. V lost 3 bases, J lost 4 bases, and 9 bases lay in between. Germline-derived CDR1 and CDR2 are LGHNA and YSLEER. The CDR3 has 13 amino acids. The DNA for the CDR3 is TGCGCCAGCAGCCATGTTTCAGGCACTGAAGCTTTCTTT. Residues: CASSHVSGTEAFF.

The chain employs TRBV4-1 and TRBJ1-2; D call uncertain. The CDR3 totals 15 residues. The germline V and J ends were trimmed by 1 base and 0 bases, with 9 bases remaining between them. The germline V gene has CDR1 MGHRA and CDR2 YSYEKL. CDR3: CASSQGLLANYGYTF. The CDR3 DNA sequence: TGCGCCAGCAGCCAAGGACTCCTCGCTAACTATGGCTACACCTTC.

Notes on this clone: Other DNA sequences in this sample translate to the same CDR3. The chain is built from TRBV13 and TRBJ2-5; D possibly corresponds to TRBD2 (6 bases). CDR3 length equals 13 residues. Trimming stripped 3 bases from V and 4 bases from J, with 9 bases between. The V gene's germline CDR1 is PRHDT and CDR2 FYEKMQ (reference sequence). DNA for the CDR3: TGTGCCAGCAGCTTTGGGGGAGGAGAGACCCAGTACTTC. It codes for CASSFGGGETQYF.

J is TRBJ1-1 and V is TRBV4-2; D unclear. Germline V gene data show CDR1 as LGHNA and CDR2 as YNFKEQ. V lost 4 bases and J lost 4, with 7 bases in between. The length of the CDR3 is 12 residues. CDR3 in amino acids: CASSPSGTEAFF. In DNA, the CDR3 is TGTGCCAGCAGCCCAAGCGGCACTGAAGCTTTCTTT.

V is TRBV7-9 and J is TRBJ2-1; tentative D call: TRBD1 (6 bases). Germline CDR1 SEHNR, CDR2 FQNEAQ (reference sequence). Trimming left V 3 bases short and J 6 bases short, with 15 bases between. The CDR3 loop spans 15 amino acids. The CDR3 DNA sequence: TGTGCCAGCAGCTTGTCATGGGGACAACGCAATGAGCAGTTCTTC. Protein sequence: CASSLSWGQRNEQFF.

This chain links TRBV11-2 with TRBJ1-2; unclear D gene. The CDR3 contains 14 residues. Trimming took off 1 base at V and 3 bases at J, with 9 bases between the two ends. CDR1 and CDR2 (germline): SGHAT, FQNNGV. The CDR3 region has the DNA TGTGCCAGCAGCTTAGCGGGCAGCCACTATGGCTACACCTTC. Protein: CASSLAGSHYGYTF.

The chain is built from TRBV29-1 and TRBJ2-7, with 10 nucleotides matching TRBD1. The CDR3 is 14 amino acids. Germline-derived CDR1 and CDR2 are SQVTM and ANQGSEA. Trimming took 4 bases from V and 1 from J; bases not matched to a gene: 4. Written as DNA, the CDR3 is TGCAGCGTTGCGGACAGGGGGAAATCCTACGAGCAGTACTTC. Translating it yields CSVADRGKSYEQYF.